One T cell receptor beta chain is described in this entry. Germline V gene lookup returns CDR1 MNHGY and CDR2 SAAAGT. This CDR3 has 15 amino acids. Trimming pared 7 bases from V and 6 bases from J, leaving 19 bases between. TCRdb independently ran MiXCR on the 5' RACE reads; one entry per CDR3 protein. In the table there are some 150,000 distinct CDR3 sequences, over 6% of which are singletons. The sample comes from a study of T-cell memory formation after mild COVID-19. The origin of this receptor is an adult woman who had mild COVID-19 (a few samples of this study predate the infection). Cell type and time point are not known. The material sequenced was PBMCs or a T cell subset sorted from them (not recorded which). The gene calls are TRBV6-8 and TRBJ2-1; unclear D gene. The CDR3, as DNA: TGTGCCAGCACCCTTAGGAGTCCATTCGGCAATGAGCAGTTCTTC. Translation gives CASTLRSPFGNEQFF.